The present entry profiles one T cell receptor beta chain with its context. Its target is unknown. The sample comes from a study of T cell repertoires in cytomegalovirus infection. At the level of the study: From public TCR beta signatures came an indication of both CMV infection and matching HLA type. Points from the study as a whole: The ex vivo response showed dominance by HLA-C-restricted CMV-specific TCR beta clonotypes.

TCRdb used MiXCR to reprocess the reads, holding one entry per CDR3 protein. Of some 900,000 distinct CDR3 sequences in the sample, approximately 32% were seen once. Germline V gives CDR1 LNHDA, CDR2 SQIVND (reference sequence). This CDR3 is built from 10 residues. Trimming left V 7 bases short and J 5 bases short, with 5 bases between. The input for sequencing was cultured CD8+ T cells from PBMCs, taken from culture after CMV antigen stimulation. The rearrangement links TRBV19 to TRBJ2-5; D gene ambiguous. This clonotype was obtained from a human donor in good health (CMV status not recorded). Some clones in this sample may be carry-over from other donors' samples. The CDR3 protein is CASTEETQYF. DNA of the CDR3: TGTGCCAGTACCGAGGAGACCCAGTACTTC.